This T cell receptor (beta chain) was recovered during a study of monozygotic twins with inflammatory bowel disease. The total RNA came straight from whole blood, and T cells were not sorted beforehand. Concerning this clonotype itself: Its specificity is unknown.

There were eight separate reactions per sample in which cDNA was made. Nested amplification of TCRalpha and TCRbeta cDNA involved two PCRs of approximately 16 and 10 cycles. TCRdb reanalyzed the 5' RACE reads, giving one entry per CDR3 protein sequence and no DNA. The listing records fewer than 450,000 distinct CDR3 sequences. Findings and caveats of the study: Other individuals had fewer clonotypes in common with IBD patients than with healthy twins, especially with disease activity.

The length of the CDR3 is 13 residues. Germline V lookup: CDR1 SGHRS, CDR2 YFSETQ. V gene TRBV5-1 combines with J gene TRBJ1-1. The source of this sequence is a human donor with ulcerative colitis or Crohn's disease, or a healthy co-twin of an affected twin (not recorded which). The sequencing input was blood. The chain's CDR3 is CASSLATRSEAFF. Complete variable domain (other parts from reference TRBV5-1 and TRBJ1-1): KAGVTQTPRYLIKTRGQQVTLSCSPISGHRSVSWYQQTPGQGLQFLFEYFSETQRNKGNFPGRFSGRQFSNSRSEMNVSTLELGDSALYLCASSLATRSEAFFGQGTRLTVV.